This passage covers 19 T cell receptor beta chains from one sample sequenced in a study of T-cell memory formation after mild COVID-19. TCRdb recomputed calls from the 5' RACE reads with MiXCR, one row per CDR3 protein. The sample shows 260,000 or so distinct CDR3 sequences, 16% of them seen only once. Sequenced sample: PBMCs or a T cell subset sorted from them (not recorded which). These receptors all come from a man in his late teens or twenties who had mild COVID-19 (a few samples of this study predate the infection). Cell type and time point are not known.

CDR3 residues: CASRLAGPHNEQFF. The CDR3 region has the DNA TGTGCCAGCAGACTAGCGGGGCCCCACAATGAGCAGTTCTTC. The chain recombines TRBV7-9 with TRBJ2-1; 10 bases line up with TRBD2. Per the germline V gene, CDR1 is SEHNR and CDR2 is FQNEAQ (reference sequence). The CDR3 consists of 14 residues. V was pared by 6 bases and J by 5 bases, with 4 bases of the junction left unmatched. The entire variable domain, with the rest obtained from reference TRBV7-9 and TRBJ2-1, is as follows: DTGVSQNPRHKITKRGQNVTFRCDPISEHNRLYWYRQTLGQGPEFLTYFQNEAQLEKSRLLSDRFSAERPKGSFSTLEIQRTEQGDSAMYLCASRLAGPHNEQFFGPGTRLTVL.

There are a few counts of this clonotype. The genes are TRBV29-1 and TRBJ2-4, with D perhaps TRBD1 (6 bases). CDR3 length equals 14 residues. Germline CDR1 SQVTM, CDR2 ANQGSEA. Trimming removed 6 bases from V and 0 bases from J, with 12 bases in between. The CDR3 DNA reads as TGCAGCGTGGGTCAGGGGTTAGCCAAAAACATTCAGTACTTC. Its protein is CSVGQGLAKNIQYF.

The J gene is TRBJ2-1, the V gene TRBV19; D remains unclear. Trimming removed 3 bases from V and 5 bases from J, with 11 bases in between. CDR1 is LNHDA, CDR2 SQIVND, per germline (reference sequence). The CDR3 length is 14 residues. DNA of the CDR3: TGTGCCAGTAGTATTATCGCGAGCCACAATGAGCAGTTCTTC. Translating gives CASSIIASHNEQFF. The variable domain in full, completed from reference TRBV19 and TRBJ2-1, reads DGGITQSPKYLFRKEGQNVTLSCEQNLNHDAMYWYRQDPGQGLRLIYYSQIVNDFQKGDIAEGYSVSREKKESFPLTVTSAQKNPTAFYLCASSIIASHNEQFFGPGTRLTVL.

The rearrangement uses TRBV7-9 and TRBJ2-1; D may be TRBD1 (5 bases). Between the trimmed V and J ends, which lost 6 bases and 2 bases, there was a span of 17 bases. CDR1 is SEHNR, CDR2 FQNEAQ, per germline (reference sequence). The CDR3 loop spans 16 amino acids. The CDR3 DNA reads TGTGCCAGCAGGCCCGGCCGGCAGGGTACCTACAATGAGCAGTTCTTC. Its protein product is CASRPGRQGTYNEQFF. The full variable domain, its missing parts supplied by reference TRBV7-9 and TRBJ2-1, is DTGVSQNPRHKITKRGQNVTFRCDPISEHNRLYWYRQTLGQGPEFLTYFQNEAQLEKSRLLSDRFSAERPKGSFSTLEIQRTEQGDSAMYLCASRPGRQGTYNEQFFGPGTRLTVL.

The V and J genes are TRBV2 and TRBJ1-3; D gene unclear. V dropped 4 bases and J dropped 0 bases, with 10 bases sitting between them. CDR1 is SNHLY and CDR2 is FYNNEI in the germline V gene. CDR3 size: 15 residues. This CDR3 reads CASSVGSFSGNTIYF. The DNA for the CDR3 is TGTGCCAGCAGTGTTGGCAGCTTCTCTGGAAACACCATATATTTT.

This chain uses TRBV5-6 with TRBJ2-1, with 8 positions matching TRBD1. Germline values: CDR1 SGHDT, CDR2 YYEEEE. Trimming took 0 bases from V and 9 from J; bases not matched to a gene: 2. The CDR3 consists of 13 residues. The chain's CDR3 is CASSLGTGFEQFF. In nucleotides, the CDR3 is TGTGCCAGCAGCTTGGGGACAGGGTTTGAGCAGTTCTTC. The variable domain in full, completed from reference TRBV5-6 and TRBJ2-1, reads DAGVTQSPTHLIKTRGQQVTLRCSPKSGHDTVSWYQQALGQGPQFIFQYYEEEERQRGNFPDRFSGHQFPNYSSELNVNALLLGDSALYLCASSLGTGFEQFFGPGTRLTVL.

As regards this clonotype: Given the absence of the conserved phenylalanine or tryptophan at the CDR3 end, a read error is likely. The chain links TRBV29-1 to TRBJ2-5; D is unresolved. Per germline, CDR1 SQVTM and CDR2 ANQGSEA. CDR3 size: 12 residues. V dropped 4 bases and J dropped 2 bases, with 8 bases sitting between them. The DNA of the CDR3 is TGCAGCGTTGCCGGCCAACAAGAGACCCAGTACTCC. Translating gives CSVAGQQETQYS.

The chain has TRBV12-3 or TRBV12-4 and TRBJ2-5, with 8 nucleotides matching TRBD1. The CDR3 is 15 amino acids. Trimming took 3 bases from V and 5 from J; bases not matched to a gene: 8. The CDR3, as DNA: TGTGCCAGCAGTTTTCAGACAGGGGTAGAGGAGACCCAGTACTTC. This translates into CASSFQTGVEETQYF.

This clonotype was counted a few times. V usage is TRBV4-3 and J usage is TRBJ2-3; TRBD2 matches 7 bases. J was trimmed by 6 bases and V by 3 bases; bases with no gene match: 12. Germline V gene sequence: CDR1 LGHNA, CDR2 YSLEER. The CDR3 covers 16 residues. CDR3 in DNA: TGCGCCAGCAGCCATCTGGAGCGGGGAATAGGGGATACGCAGTATTTT. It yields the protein CASSHLERGIGDTQYF.

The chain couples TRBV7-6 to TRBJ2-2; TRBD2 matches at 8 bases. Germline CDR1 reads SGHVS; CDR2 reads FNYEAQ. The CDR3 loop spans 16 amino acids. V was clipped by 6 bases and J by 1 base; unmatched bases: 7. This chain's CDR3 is CASSRRRGENTGELFF. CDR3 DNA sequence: TGTGCCAGCAGTAGGAGGCGGGGGGAGAACACCGGGGAGCTGTTTTTT.

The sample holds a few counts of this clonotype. CDR3 in DNA: TGTGCCAGCAGCGGACAGGGGCCTTCCTACGAGCAGTACTTC. Its translation is CASSGQGPSYEQYF. The rearrangement links TRBV12-3 or TRBV12-4 to TRBJ2-7; TRBD1 agrees at 9 bases. CDR3 length: 14 residues. With V trimmed by 6 bases and J by 1 base, 4 bases remained unmatched.

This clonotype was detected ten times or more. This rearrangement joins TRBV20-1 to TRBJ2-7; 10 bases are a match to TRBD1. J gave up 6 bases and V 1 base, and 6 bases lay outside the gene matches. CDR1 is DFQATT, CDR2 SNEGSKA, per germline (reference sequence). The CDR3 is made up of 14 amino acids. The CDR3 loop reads CSARVRDRGSEQYF. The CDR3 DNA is TGCAGTGCTAGAGTTCGGGACAGGGGTTCCGAGCAGTACTTC.

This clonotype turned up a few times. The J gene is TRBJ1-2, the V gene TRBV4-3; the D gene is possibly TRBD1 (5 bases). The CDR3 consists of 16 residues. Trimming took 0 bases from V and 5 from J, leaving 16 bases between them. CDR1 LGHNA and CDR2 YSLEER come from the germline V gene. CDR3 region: CASSQDLGGTIYGYTF. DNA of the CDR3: TGCGCCAGCAGCCAAGATTTGGGAGGGACCATTTATGGCTACACCTTC.

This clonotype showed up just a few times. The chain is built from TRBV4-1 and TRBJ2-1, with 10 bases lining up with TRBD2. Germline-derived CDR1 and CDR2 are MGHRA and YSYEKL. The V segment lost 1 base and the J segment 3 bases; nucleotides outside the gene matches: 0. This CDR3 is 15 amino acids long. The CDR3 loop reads CASSQASGGYNEQFF. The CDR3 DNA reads TGCGCCAGCAGCCAAGCTAGCGGGGGCTACAATGAGCAGTTCTTC.

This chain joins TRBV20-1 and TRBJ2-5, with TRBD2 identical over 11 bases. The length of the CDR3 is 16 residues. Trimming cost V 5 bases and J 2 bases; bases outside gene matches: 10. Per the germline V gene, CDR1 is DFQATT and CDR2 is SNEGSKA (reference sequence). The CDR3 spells CSARLFSGGEQETQYF. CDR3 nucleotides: TGCAGTGCTCGACTCTTTAGCGGGGGGGAACAAGAGACCCAGTACTTC.

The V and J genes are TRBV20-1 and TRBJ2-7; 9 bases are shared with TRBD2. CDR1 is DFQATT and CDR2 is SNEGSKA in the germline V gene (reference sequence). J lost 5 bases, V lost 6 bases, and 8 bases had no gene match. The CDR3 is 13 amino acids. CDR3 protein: CSAFGGGVDEQYF. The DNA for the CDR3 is TGCAGTGCGTTTGGCGGGGGGGTTGACGAGCAGTACTTC.

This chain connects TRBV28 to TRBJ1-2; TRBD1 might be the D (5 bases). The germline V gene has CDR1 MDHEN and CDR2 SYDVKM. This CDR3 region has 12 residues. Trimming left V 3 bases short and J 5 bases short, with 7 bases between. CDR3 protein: CASSFKGYGYTF. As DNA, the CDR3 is TGTGCCAGCAGTTTCAAGGGGTATGGCTACACCTTC.

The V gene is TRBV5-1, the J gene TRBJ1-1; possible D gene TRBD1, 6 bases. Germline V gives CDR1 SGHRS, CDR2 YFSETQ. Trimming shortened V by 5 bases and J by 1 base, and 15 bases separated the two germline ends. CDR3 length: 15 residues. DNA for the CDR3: TGCGCCAGCAGTTGGACAGCAGGGGCGAACACTGAAGCTTTCTTT. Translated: CASSWTAGANTEAFF.

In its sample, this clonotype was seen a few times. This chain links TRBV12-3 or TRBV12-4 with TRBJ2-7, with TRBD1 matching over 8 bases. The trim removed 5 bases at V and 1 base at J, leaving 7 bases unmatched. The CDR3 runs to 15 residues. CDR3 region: CASSTTYRGSYEQYF. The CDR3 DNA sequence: TGTGCCAGCAGTACAACGTACAGGGGGTCCTACGAGCAGTACTTC.